This TCR beta chain was recorded in a study of blood T cell repertoires in COVID-19. The germline V and J ends were trimmed by 8 bases and 2 bases, with 9 bases remaining between them. Looked up from germline, CDR1 is LNHDA and CDR2 is SQIVND (reference sequence). The CDR3 has 12 residues. Original handling: How many nucleated cells were present was estimated from reference gene primer amplification. Here immunoSEQ multiplex PCR was the method, and the copy in TCRdb shows in-frame clones only, minus some. The V and J calls and clone size come from that table; D and trimming were worked out from the DNA. The sample has roughly 190,000 clones, around four fifths seen once.

The J gene is TRBJ1-1, the V gene TRBV19; D is unclear. The clonotype was recovered from a human donor in a cohort sampled during active COVID-19. Sequenced sample: peripheral blood. In DNA form, the CDR3 reads TGTGCCAGTGGGGAGGAAAACACTGAAGCTTTCTTT. This gives the protein CASGEENTEAFF.